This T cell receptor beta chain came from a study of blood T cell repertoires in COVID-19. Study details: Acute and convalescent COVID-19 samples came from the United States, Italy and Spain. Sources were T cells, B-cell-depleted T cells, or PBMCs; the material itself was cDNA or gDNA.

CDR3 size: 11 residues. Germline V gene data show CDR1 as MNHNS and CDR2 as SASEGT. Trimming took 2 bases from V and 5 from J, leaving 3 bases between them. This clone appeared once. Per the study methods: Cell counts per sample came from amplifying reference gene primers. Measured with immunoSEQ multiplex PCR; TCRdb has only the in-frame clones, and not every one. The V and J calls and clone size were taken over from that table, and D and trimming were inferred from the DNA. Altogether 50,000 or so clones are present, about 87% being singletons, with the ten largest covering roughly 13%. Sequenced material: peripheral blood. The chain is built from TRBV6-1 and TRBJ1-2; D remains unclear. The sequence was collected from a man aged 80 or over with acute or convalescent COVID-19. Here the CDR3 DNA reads TGTGCCAGCAGTGAACTGTATGGCTACACCTTC. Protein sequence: CASSELYGYTF.